This passage covers 28 T cell receptor beta chains from one sample sequenced in a study of CD4 T cells in relation to SARS-CoV-2 and coronaviruses. These receptors lack a known antigen. Profiled with immunoSEQ multiplex PCR; TCRdb holds only in-frame clones, not every one. Of about 12,000 clones in the sample, roughly 71% were seen once. Before the COVID-19 pandemic, during about 2010-2019, CD4+ T cells were taken from unexposed donors. The cells were cultured for over eight days before CD4+ T cells were isolated. Specimen: CD4+ T cells from PBMCs, cultured in vitro. Receptors were obtained from a human donor in good health.

This clone is classed as large. The gene calls are TRBV3-1 (or the pseudogene TRBV3-2) and TRBJ2-3; TRBD2 agrees at 11 bases. CDR1 LGHDT and CDR2 YNNKEL come from the germline V gene (reference sequence). The CDR3 is 16 amino acids. V gave up 4 bases and J gave up 3 bases; unmatched junction bases: 6. Here the CDR3 reads CASSPLAGGKTDTQYF. As DNA, the CDR3 is TGTGCCAGCAGCCCCCTAGCGGGAGGCAAGACAGATACGCAGTATTTT.

The CDR3 DNA sequence: TGTGCCATCAGGGACAGCCTGGGGAATTCACCCCTCCACTTT. Translation: CAIRDSLGNSPLHF. This chain joins TRBV10-3 and TRBJ1-6; maybe TRBD1 (6 bases). V gave up 6 bases and J gave up 7 bases, with 13 bases separating them. The CDR3 runs to 14 residues. The germline CDR1 and CDR2 sequences are ENHRY and SYGVKD.

The chain joins TRBV10-1 to TRBJ1-1; D might be TRBD1 (5 bases). The CDR3 has 15 amino acids. The V and J ends lost 0 bases and 0 bases respectively, with 8 bases between them. Germline CDR1 WNHNN, CDR2 SYGVQD (reference sequence). CDR3 bases: TGCGCCAGCAGTGAGTCCCAGGGAGTGAACACTGAAGCTTTCTTT. Residues: CASSESQGVNTEAFF.

The sample holds one count of this clone. The chain recombines TRBV20-1 with TRBJ2-5; D gene uncertain. The length of the CDR3 is 11 residues. Germline values: CDR1 DFQATT, CDR2 SNEGSKA (reference sequence). Trimming left V 1 base short and J 3 bases short, with 3 bases between. This CDR3 is CSARGEETQYF. The CDR3 nucleotides are TGCAGTGCTAGAGGAGAAGAGACCCAGTACTTC.

This chain uses TRBV19 with TRBJ1-1; 8 bases map to TRBD1. Per the germline V gene, CDR1 is LNHDA and CDR2 is SQIVND (reference sequence). V lost 6 bases and J lost 4; bases outside the gene matches: 13. The CDR3 has 16 amino acids. This chain's CDR3 is CASSPPDRGLSTEAFF. In nucleotides, the CDR3 is TGTGCCAGTAGCCCGCCAGACAGGGGATTGAGCACTGAAGCTTTCTTT.

The chain joins TRBV29-1 to TRBJ2-7; 12 bases are a match to TRBD2. Trimming took 7 bases from V and 9 from J; bases not matched to a gene: 16. This CDR3 contains 15 residues. Germline CDR1 and CDR2: SQVTM and ANQGSEA. CDR3 loop: CSAKLAGGPGGGQYF. CDR3 nucleotides: TGCAGCGCCAAACTAGCGGGAGGCCCCGGGGGGGGGCAGTACTTC.

This sequence joins TRBV6-5 and TRBJ2-7; 12 bases map to TRBD1. Per the germline V gene, CDR1 is MNHEY and CDR2 is SVGAGI. V shed 2 bases, J shed 5 bases, and the junction held 1 base outside the gene matches. The CDR3 contains 14 residues. CDR3 sequence reads: CASSYGTGGHEQYF. The CDR3 DNA sequence: TGTGCCAGCAGTTACGGGACAGGGGGCCACGAGCAGTACTTC.

The chain is built from TRBV19 and TRBJ2-3; D unclear. V was shortened by 7 bases and J by 2 bases, with 10 bases between the two germline ends. CDR3 length: 13 amino acids. Germline loops: CDR1 LNHDA, CDR2 SQIVND (reference sequence). In DNA, the CDR3 is TGTGCCAGTACCCCTGCTTCCACAGATACGCAGTATTTT. It yields the protein CASTPASTDTQYF.

The chain joins TRBV10-3 to TRBJ2-1; TRBD2 matches 7 bases. CDR3 length: 14 amino acids. Germline V CDR1 and CDR2: ENHRY, SYGVKD. V shed 3 bases and J 5 bases; nucleotides not matched to a gene: 4. CDR3 nucleotides: TGTGCCATCAGTGAAGCGACTAGCAACAATGAGCAGTTCTTC. It yields the protein CAISEATSNNEQFF.

This clone has only one observation. The V call is TRBV3-1 (or the pseudogene TRBV3-2), the J call TRBJ2-3; TRBD2 aligns across 8 bases. J was trimmed by 8 bases and V by 4 bases; bases with no gene match: 11. The CDR3 extends over 15 amino acids. Germline values: CDR1 LGHDT, CDR2 YNNKEL (reference sequence). The CDR3 region is CASSPLSREGLTQYF. The CDR3 nucleotides are TGTGCCAGCAGCCCACTTTCCCGGGAGGGCCTTACGCAGTATTTT.

This clone has more than one count but fewer than ten. The chain has TRBV25-1 and TRBJ1-2, with D perhaps TRBD1 (5 bases). Germline V CDR1 and CDR2: MGHDK, SYGVNS. V was shortened by 1 base and J by 13 bases, with 16 bases between the two germline ends. This CDR3 region has 13 residues. The CDR3 sequence: CASSELTVGVRTF. Written as DNA, the CDR3 is TGTGCCAGCAGTGAATTGACAGTCGGAGTACGCACCTTC.

The rearrangement joins TRBV11-3 to TRBJ2-2, with 7 positions matching TRBD1. The CDR3 is made up of 15 amino acids. The trim removed 4 bases at V and 2 bases at J, leaving 4 bases unmatched. The germline CDR1 and CDR2 sequences are SGHNT and YENEEA. The CDR3 sequence: CASSYRTGNTGELFF. CDR3 nucleotides: TGTGCCAGCAGCTACCGGACAGGAAACACCGGGGAGCTGTTTTTT.

This clone has only a few counts. V usage is TRBV12-3 or TRBV12-4 and J usage is TRBJ2-7; 10 bases are a match to TRBD1. The CDR3 consists of 12 residues. V was pared by 8 bases and J by 2 bases, with 0 bases of the junction left unmatched. Here the CDR3 DNA reads TGTGCCAGCGGGACAGGGGCCTACGAGCAGTACTTC. The encoded protein is CASGTGAYEQYF.

The chain combines TRBV28 with TRBJ2-4; D may be TRBD1 (6 bases). The CDR3 runs 14 residues. Germline V CDR1 and CDR2: MDHEN, SYDVKM. The ends were cut back, 4 bases at V and 5 bases at J, with 12 bases in the middle. In DNA, the CDR3 is TGTGCCAGCAGTTCCCCAGGGGCCCAAAACATTCAGTACTTC. It specifies CASSSPGAQNIQYF. The full variable domain, completed using reference TRBV28 and TRBJ2-4, is DVKVTQSSRYLVKRTGEKVFLECVQDMDHENMFWYRQDPGLGLRLIYFSYDVKMKEKGDIPEGYSVSREKKERFSLILESASTNQTSMYLCASSSPGAQNIQYFGAGTRLSVL.

This clone was found a few times. The rearrangement joins TRBV28 to TRBJ2-7; D possibly uses TRBD1 or TRBD2 (5 bases each). V shed 7 bases and J shed 0 bases, with 16 bases lying between them. Per germline, CDR1 MDHEN and CDR2 SYDVKM. The CDR3 length is 15 residues. The CDR3 here is CASIPGTGSSYEQYF. The CDR3 region has the DNA TGTGCCAGCATCCCGGGGACGGGTAGCTCCTACGAGCAGTACTTC.

V is TRBV19 and J is TRBJ1-2; 9 bases agree with TRBD1. The CDR3 has 14 residues. CDR1 and CDR2 from the germline V gene are LNHDA and SQIVND (reference sequence). V shed 1 base and J 10 bases; nucleotides not matched to a gene: 7. CDR3 amino acids: CASSIVGTGRTYTF. DNA of the CDR3: TGTGCCAGTAGTATAGTTGGGACAGGGAGGACCTACACCTTC. The whole variable domain, filled in from reference TRBV19 and TRBJ1-2, reads DGGITQSPKYLFRKEGQNVTLSCEQNLNHDAMYWYRQDPGQGLRLIYYSQIVNDFQKGDIAEGYSVSREKKESFPLTVTSAQKNPTAFYLCASSIVGTGRTYTFGSGTRLTVV.

V and J are TRBV5-6 and TRBJ1-2; 8 bases are shared with TRBD1. CDR1 is SGHDT and CDR2 is YYEEEE in the germline V gene. This CDR3 is 15 amino acids long. V lost 4 bases to trimming and J lost 4 bases; unmatched junction nucleotides: 9. In DNA form, the CDR3 reads TGTGCCAGCAGCCATTGGACAGGGAAGACCTATGGCTACACCTTC. Translated: CASSHWTGKTYGYTF.

The chain links TRBV19 to TRBJ2-7, with 7 bases aligning to TRBD2. Germline CDR1 LNHDA, CDR2 SQIVND (reference sequence). V lost 3 bases, J lost 4 bases, and 6 bases stayed unmatched. The CDR3 consists of 14 residues. In DNA, the CDR3 is TGTGCCAGTAGTATGAGGACTAGAAATTACGAGCAGTACTTC. Translation gives CASSMRTRNYEQYF.

The rearrangement uses TRBV7-8 and TRBJ1-2; D not certain. Trimming shortened V by 4 bases and J by 4 bases, and 16 bases separated the two germline ends. CDR3 length: 15 residues. Germline assignment: CDR1 SGHVS and CDR2 FQNEAQ. CDR3 protein: CASSWAESALYGYTF. The CDR3 DNA is TGTGCCAGCAGCTGGGCGGAGTCAGCCCTCTATGGCTACACCTTC.

The CDR3: CASSPISGGLNTEAFF. The DNA for the CDR3 is TGTGCCAGCTCACCAATCTCAGGGGGATTGAACACTGAAGCTTTCTTT. This rearrangement joins TRBV18 to TRBJ1-1; 7 bases align to TRBD1. CDR1 is KGHSH and CDR2 is LQKENI in the germline V gene. The CDR3 consists of 16 residues. V dropped 2 bases and J dropped 0; count of bases not matched to a gene: 6.

This rearrangement joins TRBV3-1 (or the pseudogene TRBV3-2) to TRBJ2-3, with D perhaps assigned TRBD1 or TRBD2 (6 bases each). The germline V gene encodes CDR1 LGHDT and CDR2 YNNKEL (reference sequence). The CDR3 runs 15 residues. V lost 0 bases, J lost 4 bases, and 11 bases lay in between. The CDR3 nucleotides are TGTGCCAGCAGCCAAGAGACGGGGGCCCCAGATACGCAGTATTTT. It is translated as CASSQETGAPDTQYF.

A few counts support this clone. The chain joins TRBV30 to TRBJ2-1; TRBD2 matches at 8 bases. The CDR3 runs 12 residues. Germline V gives CDR1 GTSNPN, CDR2 SVGIG (reference sequence). The V segment lost 5 bases and the J segment 12 bases; nucleotides outside the gene matches: 9. This CDR3 reads CAWERESEGQFF. The CDR3 DNA is TGTGCCTGGGAGCGGGAGTCGGAAGGGCAGTTCTTC.

The rearrangement uses TRBV28 and TRBJ1-6, with D uncertain. CDR3 length equals 13 residues. The V end lost 6 bases, the J end lost 8 bases, and 11 bases lay between the germline ends. Per germline, CDR1 MDHEN and CDR2 SYDVKM. DNA of the CDR3: TGTGCCAGCAGCCTCTTTTCGGATTCACCCCTCCACTTT. It is translated as CASSLFSDSPLHF.

This clone was observed a single time. The chain combines TRBV5-5 with TRBJ1-1; D remains unclear. The CDR3 spans 13 residues. The V end lost 4 bases, the J end lost 0 bases, and 7 bases lay between the germline ends. Germline V lookup: CDR1 SGHKS, CDR2 YYEKEE (reference sequence). As DNA, the CDR3 is TGTGCCAGCAGCCAAATCCTGAACACTGAAGCTTTCTTT. Translation: CASSQILNTEAFF.

This clone was recorded once. This CDR3 reads CASSLGGENNEQFF. The CDR3 DNA reads TGCGCCAGCAGCTTGGGGGGGGAAAACAATGAGCAGTTCTTC. This sequence joins TRBV5-1 and TRBJ2-1; the D gene is possibly TRBD2 (6 bases). CDR3 size: 14 residues. V was pared by 0 bases and J by 5 bases, with 9 bases between. Germline CDR1 is SGHRS and CDR2 is YFSETQ.

The gene calls are TRBV19 and TRBJ2-6; D uncertain. With 10 bases removed from V and 3 bases from J, the gap between germline ends came to 7 bases. The CDR3 extends over 12 amino acids. Per the germline V gene, CDR1 is LNHDA and CDR2 is SQIVND (reference sequence). The CDR3, as DNA: TGTGCCACCGGATTTGGGGCCAACGTCCTGACTTTC. Amino acids: CATGFGANVLTF.

This sequence joins TRBV6-5 and TRBJ1-2; D is uncertain. Germline V gives CDR1 MNHEY, CDR2 SVGAGI. The V end lost 5 bases, the J end lost 3 bases, and 4 bases lay between the germline ends. The length of the CDR3 is 11 residues. The chain's CDR3 is CASSRDYGYTF. The CDR3 coding sequence is TGTGCCAGCAGTCGGGACTATGGCTACACCTTC.

The chain carries TRBV5-1 and TRBJ2-7, with D uncertain. Germline loops: CDR1 SGHRS, CDR2 YFSETQ. V was cut by 4 bases and J by 2 bases, with 7 bases left in between. The CDR3 contains 12 residues. In DNA form, the CDR3 reads TGCGCCAGCAGCCCCGGAGCCTACGAGCAGTACTTC. This gives the protein CASSPGAYEQYF.